This T cell receptor (beta chain) is from a study of cytomegalovirus exposure and HLA in healthy donors. PCR primers comprised 60 Vbeta and 13 Jbeta primers. Clones were sequenced by immunoSEQ multiplex PCR, and TCRdb holds only the in-frame ones, with some missing. The sample consists of approximately 250,000 clones, roughly 78% of them appearing once. Notes on the study in general: Several top significant clusters appeared, in a later analysis, to be linked to common viral pathogens. Most TCR sequences proved rare, with some public TCRs found in many donors. According to the study, roughly 160 TCR beta chains were cytomegalovirus-associated.

The donors comprised healthy bone marrow donors. Notes on this clone: Its antigen is currently unknown.

V dropped 0 bases and J dropped 1 base, with 9 bases sitting between them. CDR1 and CDR2 (germline): PRHDT, FYEKMQ (reference sequence). This CDR3 has 15 amino acids. This receptor was identified in a boy aged 10-17 years in good health and CMV-seronegative. This sequence joins TRBV13 and TRBJ1-2; D perhaps matches TRBD1 (5 bases). Sequencing was performed on PBMCs. In nucleotides, the CDR3 is TGTGCCAGCAGCTTAGGGACAGCCTATAACTATGGCTACACCTTC. Translation: CASSLGTAYNYGYTF. The full variable domain, its missing parts supplied by reference TRBV13 and TRBJ1-2, is AAGVIQSPRHLIKEKRETATLKCYPIPRHDTVYWYQQGPGQDPQFLISFYEKMQSDKGSIPDRFSAQQFSDYHSELNMSSLELGDSALYFCASSLGTAYNYGYTFGSGTRLTVV.